Listed here is a single T cell receptor (beta chain). The antigen it recognizes is unknown. Base qualities are not provided; no much larger clone lies one nucleotide away. The collaborating institutions used their own protocols to collect whole blood in K2EDTA tubes. For TCRbeta analysis, collaborators shipped samples in one of three forms: frozen whole blood, isolated PBMCs, or DNA extracted from either of those sample types. Trimming accounts for 7 bases at V and 5 bases at J, while the number of junction bases matched to no gene is 13. As encoded in the germline V gene (reference sequence), CDR1 is LNHDA while CDR2 is SQIVND. From its cysteine to its phenylalanine, the CDR3 spans 15 amino acids. Only the CDR3 part of the read is kept: 45 bases, read in frame from the first base. The data originate from a study of blood T cell repertoires in COVID-19 (TCRdb year 2020). Looking at the study overall: Samples from collaborators originated in the United States, Italy and Spain and spanned both the acute and convalescent phases of COVID-19. The material from the prospective study consisted of cDNA or gDNA derived from T cells, B-cell-depleted T cells, or PBMCs. Subjects who had been exposed to COVID-19, were actively infected with it, or had recovered from it provided the deeply sampled blood TCRbeta repertoires that made up the dataset. The repertoires were released in a freely available public database meant as a resource for research on the immune response to SARS-CoV-2. Samples were obtained from the ongoing ImmuneRACE study (first 160 participants) and from 950 to 1,500 subjects provided by 6 global collaborators. A de-identified subject ID, COVID-19 status, age in years and sex were almost always included in the sample metadata. HLA class I and class II types, where available, came from metadata supplied by the sample provider rather than from assay-based typing. Overall study outcomes, separate from this receptor: The quantity of clinical and demographic metadata differed by source and by participant and was supplied without curation.

TCRbeta CDR3 regions were amplified from genomic DNA by means of the immunoSEQ Assay, a bias-controlled multiplex PCR. Per the authors' processing: The number of nucleated cells in each sample was estimated from the amplification of reference gene primers within the assay. Sequence reads were collapsed and filtered to measure the absolute abundance of every unique TCRbeta CDR3 rearrangement. For each sample, productive Simpson clonality was calculated as the square root of Simpson's diversity index over productive rearrangements. TCRdb's version of the immuneACCESS table is confined to in-frame rearrangements and falls short of the full clone set. An unresolved V gene accounts for under half of the shortfall where checked; the remainder is of unknown origin. The V and J calls and clone size were taken over from that table, and D and trimming were inferred from the DNA. The sample contains approximately 470,000 clones, approximately 85% of them found a single time. Approximately 2.9% of the sample is in the top ten clones.

The sequence joins TRBV19 to TRBJ2-7, and TRBD1 matches 8 of the central bases. Material for sequencing was peripheral blood. The receptor was derived from a human donor in a cohort sampled during active COVID-19. The CDR3 region: CASKSRGRFFNEQYF. Read as DNA, the sequence is TGTGCCAGTAAGAGCAGGGGGCGCTTCTTCAACGAGCAGTACTTC.